A selection of T cell receptor beta chains follows, all from one sample in a study of response to subunit inactivated influenza vaccine. Using its own MiXCR run on the RT-PCR reads, TCRdb lists one record per CDR3 protein. This table has some 500,000 distinct CDR3 sequences, 13% appearing once. The starting material was PBMCs from blood, obtained 40 to 50 days after vaccination. Receptors originate from a middle-aged man who received an inactivated influenza vaccine. Both conserved end residues are part of each CDR3. A D gene is named only where the DNA matches it firmly. Clone size is not always given. Where it is, it says once, few, many or a class for expanded clones.

V	J	D	size	CDR3	DNA
TRBV12-3/TRBV12-4	TRBJ2-5	NA	NA	CPTGRKYQETQYF	TGTCCTACCGGGAGAAAGTACCAAGAGACCCAGTACTTC
TRBV5-1	TRBJ1-2	TRBD1	few	CASSLGVLGQNYGYTF	TGCGCCAGCAGCTTGGGGGTACTGGGACAGAACTATGGCTACACCTTC
TRBV7-2	TRBJ2-3	NA	many	CASSLAFSSGDTQYF	TGTGCCAGCAGCTTAGCCTTCTCGAGTGGAGATACGCAGTATTTT
TRBV20-1	TRBJ2-2	NA	few	CSANFATGPTNGELFF	TGCAGTGCCAACTTCGCAACCGGGCCAACCAACGGGGAGCTGTTTTTT
TRBV11-1	TRBJ2-1	TRBD2	NA	CASSLFSGGGASYNEQFF	TGTGCCAGCAGCTTATTCTCGGGGGGAGGGGCCTCCTACAATGAGCAGTTCTTC
TRBV20-1	TRBJ2-7	NA	few	CSASRAYEQYF	TGCAGTGCTAGCAGGGCCTACGAGCAGTACTTC
TRBV7-9	TRBJ2-5	NA	few	CASSPGRAAMGETQYF	TGTGCCAGCAGCCCGGGCAGGGCCGCCATGGGGGAGACCCAGTACTTC
TRBV10-3	TRBJ2-2	NA	many	CAIRTVNTGELFF	TGTGCCATCAGGACAGTCAACACCGGGGAGCTGTTTTTT
TRBV20-1	TRBJ2-3	TRBD1	many	CSAGNRGHGDTQYF	TGCAGTGCTGGAAACAGGGGGCACGGAGATACGCAGTATTTT
TRBV11-2	TRBJ1-2	NA	NA	CASSLGSAFAGYTF	TGTGCCAGCAGCTTAGGGTCAGCATTTGCAGGCTACACCTTC
TRBV20-1	TRBJ1-2	NA	few	CLGEFGGYTF	TGCCTAGGGGAGTTCGGTGGCTACACCTTC
TRBV5-5	TRBJ2-7	TRBD1	NA	CASTGQLFIYEQYF	TGTGCCAGCACGGGACAGCTGTTTATCTACGAGCAGTACTTC
TRBV6-5	TRBJ2-7	NA	few	CASNLQGTHEQYF	TGTGCCAGCAATTTACAGGGTACCCACGAGCAGTACTTC
TRBV19	TRBJ1-4	NA	few	CASRQRAANEKLFF	TGTGCCAGTAGACAACGGGCCGCAAATGAAAAACTGTTTTTT
TRBV3-1	TRBJ1-1	NA	few	CASSQGIAEAFF	TGTGCCAGCAGCCAGGGGATCGCTGAAGCTTTCTTT
TRBV27	TRBJ1-3	TRBD1	NA	CASGRRPGQGRDTIYF	TGTGCCAGCGGAAGAAGACCGGGACAGGGAAGGGACACCATATATTTT
TRBV25-1	TRBJ2-5	NA	few	CASSESSRETQYF	TGTGCCAGCAGTGAGTCCTCGAGGGAGACCCAGTACTTC
TRBV11-1	TRBJ1-5	TRBD1	NA	CASSLPTGDNQPQHF	TGTGCCAGCAGCTTACCCACAGGGGACAATCAGCCCCAGCATTTT
TRBV6-2/TRBV6-3	TRBJ2-7	TRBD2	few	CASSYTGTRAGTSYEQYF	TGTGCCAGCAGTTACACCGGGACCCGAGCGGGAACGTCCTACGAGCAGTACTTC
TRBV7-8	TRBJ2-1	TRBD2	NA	CASSAREALSYNEQFF	TGTGCCAGCAGCGCACGGGAGGCGCTCTCCTACAATGAGCAGTTCTTC
TRBV29-1	TRBJ1-5	NA	NA	CSGENRADSNQPQHF	TGCAGCGGAGAGAACAGGGCCGATAGCAATCAGCCCCAGCATTTT
TRBV4-3	TRBJ2-1	TRBD2	few	CASSQDDTSGSNEQFF	TGCGCCAGCAGCCAAGATGATACTAGCGGGAGTAATGAGCAGTTCTTC
TRBV3-1	TRBJ2-7	TRBD1	NA	CASSKFPSGTGEYEQYF	TGTGCCAGCAGCAAATTCCCATCCGGGACAGGGGAGTACGAGCAGTACTTC